Below, 7 T cell receptor beta chains from the same sample are listed, as sequenced in a study of shared clonotypes between healthy human individuals. Data came from immunoSEQ multiplex PCR; TCRdb stores just in-frame clones and leaves some out. The table lists under 650,000 clones, approximately 95% of them singletons. Sequenced: naive CD4+ T cells sorted from blood. The sample's subset: CD45RA+ positively selected. These receptors all stem from a woman in her 30s in good health.

This rearrangement joins TRBV28 to TRBJ2-7; 9 nucleotides match TRBD1. CDR3 length: 16 amino acids. The germline V gene encodes CDR1 MDHEN and CDR2 SYDVKM. With V trimmed by 7 bases and J by 1 base, 11 bases remained unmatched. The CDR3 here is CASTDLPGQGSYEQYF. The CDR3 DNA reads as TGTGCCAGCACCGATTTACCGGGACAGGGATCCTACGAGCAGTACTTC.

This chain links TRBV5-1 with TRBJ2-5; TRBD2 matches at 7 bases. With V trimmed by 0 bases and J by 2 bases, 4 bases remained unmatched. CDR3 size: 15 residues. CDR1 is SGHRS and CDR2 is YFSETQ in the germline V gene. The CDR3 here is CASSLVLAAQETQYF. In DNA form, the CDR3 reads TGCGCCAGCAGCTTGGTTCTAGCGGCACAAGAGACCCAGTACTTC.

This chain connects TRBV9 to TRBJ1-2, with 8 bases identical to TRBD1. The germline CDR1 and CDR2 sequences are SGDLS and YYNGEE. CDR3 length: 14 amino acids. J gave up 4 bases and V 4 bases, and 6 bases lay outside the gene matches. CDR3 amino acids: CASSQGQDGYGYTF. The DNA of the CDR3 is TGTGCCAGCAGCCAGGGACAGGACGGCTATGGCTACACCTTC.

The chain employs TRBV28 and TRBJ1-5, with 10 bases identical to TRBD1. V was pared by 5 bases and J by 6 bases, with 7 bases of the junction left unmatched. The CDR3 runs to 15 residues. CDR1 and CDR2 from the germline V gene are MDHEN and SYDVKM. Here the CDR3 reads CASSPGTGVIQPQHF. The CDR3 DNA is TGTGCCAGCAGTCCGGGGACAGGGGTCATTCAGCCCCAGCATTTT.

J is TRBJ1-1 and V is TRBV9; the D is unclear. V dropped 2 bases and J dropped 11 bases, with 13 bases sitting between them. CDR1 SGDLS and CDR2 YYNGEE come from the germline V gene. The CDR3 contains 12 residues. CDR3 DNA sequence: TGTGCCAGCAGCGTCTTGGGAGGGCAGGCTTTCTTT. Translated, it gives CASSVLGGQAFF.

The CDR3: CASSLTGYEQYF. DNA of the CDR3: TGTGCCAGCAGTCTAACAGGGTACGAGCAGTACTTC. This rearrangement joins TRBV27 to TRBJ2-5; D is possibly TRBD1 (6 bases). The end of the DNA aligns better with TRBJ2-7, so the J call may be wrong. The CDR3 spans 12 residues. Per the germline V gene, CDR1 is MNHEY and CDR2 is SMNVEV (reference sequence).

The chain couples TRBV27 to TRBJ2-5; TRBD1 or TRBD2 may be the D gene (5 bases each). The CDR3 length is 14 residues. Between the trimmed V and J ends, which lost 3 bases and 2 bases, there was a span of 10 bases. CDR1 is MNHEY, CDR2 SMNVEV, per germline (reference sequence). Here the CDR3 reads CASSFSGGQETQYF. The CDR3 region has the DNA TGTGCCAGCAGTTTTAGTGGGGGACAAGAGACCCAGTACTTC.